This TCR beta chain was sequenced during a study of cytomegalovirus exposure and HLA in healthy donors. Background on the study: Inside one of the first data releases sat about 85 million unique TCRs taken from HLA-typed donors.

PCR primers comprised 60 Vbeta and 13 Jbeta primers. Data came from immunoSEQ multiplex PCR; TCRdb stores just in-frame clones and leaves some out. The sample has around 200,000 clones; around three quarters are singletons. The sequence came from a woman between 50 and 59 years old in good health and CMV-seronegative. Sequencing was performed on PBMCs.

CDR3 bases: TGTGCCACCAGCAGAGATGGTCAGGGGATCAATGAGCAGTTCTTC. It is translated as CATSRDGQGINEQFF. This chain connects TRBV15 to TRBJ2-1, with TRBD1 as a possible D gene (6 bases). V dropped 0 bases and J dropped 6 bases, with 12 bases sitting between them. CDR1 LNHNV and CDR2 YYDKDF come from the germline V gene (reference sequence). The CDR3 has 15 amino acids. The full variable domain, with the rest looked up from reference TRBV15 and TRBJ2-1, is DAMVIQNPRYQVTQFGKPVTLSCSQTLNHNVMYWYQQKSSQAPKLLFHYYDKDFNNEADTPDNFQSRRPNTSFCFLDIRSPGLGDTAMYLCATSRDGQGINEQFFGPGTRLTVL.